The rows below give T cell receptor beta chains drawn from one sample of a study of blood T cell repertoires in COVID-19. Assay used: immunoSEQ multiplex PCR; TCRdb lists only in-frame clones, some missing. This sample has about 34,000 clones, with about 85% found just once. The sequenced material came from peripheral blood. The receptors come from a woman aged 60 to 75 with active COVID-19. CDR3s include the opening cysteine and the closing phenylalanine or tryptophan. D genes are given only for firm matches. Part of the rows lack a size; the others show once, few, many or a class for expanded clones.

>.|TRBV29-1|.|TRBJ2-1
CSVLWAFSYNEQFF
>TRBD2|TRBV5-4|.|TRBJ2-3
CASSDSGADTQYF
>TRBD2|TRBV19|.|TRBJ2-7
CASSIRAGETYEQYF
>.|TRBV5-4|.|TRBJ1-1
CASSLYREEAFF
>TRBD2|TRBV9|.|TRBJ2-6
CASSGGLAGYSGANVLTF
>.|TRBV5-4|.|TRBJ2-2
CASSFSGRGGATGELFF
>.|TRBV9|.|TRBJ1-3
CASSVGGRGTGNSGNTIYF
>.|TRBV7-9|.|TRBJ1-5
CASSKAGDRNQPQHF
>.|TRBV2|.|TRBJ1-2
CASSETGGGSYGYTF
>.|TRBV6-1|.|TRBJ1-2
CASSEWSGEGYGYTF
>.|TRBV28|once|TRBJ1-3
CASSFGLWGAGNTIYF
>TRBD2|TRBV10-3|.|TRBJ2-7
CATSPPGGSYEQYF
>.|TRBV7-2|.|TRBJ2-1
CASSRILARENNEQFF
>.|TRBV14|.|TRBJ2-7
CASSQGSGFLGQYF
>.|TRBV28|.|TRBJ2-1
CASSSLLRGNEQFF
>TRBD2|TRBV27|.|TRBJ2-1
CASKTSGGAWNEQFF
>TRBD1|TRBV7-8|.|TRBJ1-3
CASSPSGQGITTIYF
>TRBD2|TRBV6-6|.|TRBJ2-4
CASKGTSENIQYF
>TRBD1|TRBV5-1|.|TRBJ2-3
CASSWTGGRDTQYF
>TRBD1|TRBV28|.|TRBJ1-6
CASSPGDRDNSPLHF
>.|TRBV19|.|TRBJ2-1
CASSILSARLNEQFF
>.|TRBV6-5|.|TRBJ2-3
CASTVGTDTQYF
>.|TRBV5-1|.|TRBJ1-6
CASSGQQNSPLHF
>.|TRBV2|.|TRBJ1-2
CASSESQLNYGYTF
>.|TRBV11-1|.|TRBJ2-1
CASSFQVSNEQFF
>.|TRBV14|.|TRBJ2-2
CASSTQAITGELFF
>.|TRBV20-1|.|TRBJ2-1
CSARGLDEQFF
>TRBD1|TRBV3-1/TRBV3-2|.|TRBJ1-1
CASSRTGEKAFF
>TRBD2|TRBV3-1/TRBV3-2|.|TRBJ2-3
CASSHIAGGTDTQYF
>TRBD1|TRBV19|few|TRBJ1-5
CASRQQQGDNQPQHF
>TRBD2|TRBV7-9|.|TRBJ2-7
CASSSQRLAGGFEQYF
>.|TRBV5-1|.|TRBJ2-2
CASSLRVQGTGELFF
>TRBD1|TRBV2|.|TRBJ2-5
CASIADRGKGETQYF
>TRBD1|TRBV19|.|TRBJ2-7
CASRRPFGTGNTYEQYF
>.|TRBV27|.|TRBJ2-1
CASSPGQGSFYRDNEQFF
>TRBD2|TRBV7-6|few|TRBJ2-3
CASSLGAAGGGTDTQYF
>TRBD1|TRBV5-1|.|TRBJ1-3
CASSLATGAGNTIYF
>.|TRBV5-4|.|TRBJ1-1
CASSFSSMNTEAFF
>.|TRBV3-1/TRBV3-2|.|TRBJ2-5
CASSQLETQYF
>TRBD2|TRBV7-9|once|TRBJ2-3
CASSLGEGGGGTDTQYF
>TRBD1|TRBV14|.|TRBJ2-7
CASSQVQGALNEQYF
>TRBD1|TRBV5-1|.|TRBJ2-7
CASSWGQGQQGRYF
>TRBD2|TRBV24-1|.|TRBJ2-5
CATSDLAGGQETQYF
>TRBD2|TRBV6-2/TRBV6-3|.|TRBJ2-7
CASSRLAGASEQYF